This T cell receptor (beta chain) emerged from a study of blood T cells in healthy people across ages. The sample holds a few counts of this clonotype. Using a J-beta primer mix together with a sample-barcoded 5' primer, a second PCR was run for roughly 6 to 12 cycles. A single record per CDR3 protein comes from TCRdb applying MiXCR to the 5' RACE reads. The sample consists of fewer than 2,000,000 distinct CDR3 sequences, approximately 40% of them appearing once. Deletions cut 5 bases from V and 3 bases from J, with 10 bases between. This CDR3 contains 13 residues. The chain combines TRBV12-3 or TRBV12-4 with TRBJ2-5; D is undetermined. Specimen: blood. The receptor was isolated from a human donor in good health. The CDR3 loop is CASSSPAKETQYF. In nucleotides, the CDR3 is TGTGCCAGCAGTAGTCCAGCGAAAGAGACCCAGTACTTC.